This TCR beta chain was captured in a study of blood T cells in healthy people across ages. Combining a sample-barcoded 5' primer with a J-beta primer mix, a second PCR ran for 7 to 11 cycles. All cDNA molecules were each tagged by a template-switch adaptor with 12 random nucleotides. TCRdb ran MiXCR on the 5' RACE reads and lists one entry per CDR3 protein. The repertoire holds 700,000 to 900,000 distinct CDR3 sequences, with 25% to 30% as singletons. Germline CDR1 reads MNHNY; CDR2 reads SVGAGI (reference sequence). The length of the CDR3 is 13 residues. V was trimmed by 5 bases and J by 11 bases, leaving 18 bases between them. Isolating PBMCs gave at least 6.5 million of these cells per sample. Study results and caveats: One million T cells yielded diversity estimates that were considered underestimates.

Regarding this clonotype: As yet, its antigen is unknown.

This sample also appeared in a second study, on T cells of mothers and their children. That paper states: Primer M1S, used in the second PCR, introduced sample barcodes and 2-4 random nucleotides.

This sequence was found in a boy between 10 and 17 years old in good health. V usage is TRBV6-6 and J usage is TRBJ2-5, with a weak D call TRBD1 (6 bases). Sequencing input: blood. Here the CDR3 reads CASSNTHRAKQYF. The CDR3 DNA follows: TGTGCCAGCAGTAACACACACAGGGCCAAGCAGTACTTC.